The clone carrying this T cell receptor beta chain has only a few counts. Its target is not known. The V and J ends lost 6 bases and 7 bases, in that order; junction bases with no gene match: 6. The CDR3 runs 13 residues. Germline CDR1 and CDR2: MGHRA and YSYEKL. The data belong to a study of T cell repertoires in cytomegalovirus infection. Broader study findings: What dominated the ex vivo response were HLA-C-restricted CMV-specific TCR beta clonotypes. Carriage of CMV together with the relevant HLA was identifiable through cumulative public TCR beta family frequency.

One entry per CDR3 protein, called by TCRdb with MiXCR from the reads. The sample records about 740,000 distinct CDR3 sequences, around 35% being singletons. Sequences were derived from cultured PBMCs, sampled from culture after CMV antigen stimulation. The source of this sequence is a human donor in good health (CMV status not recorded). Some clones in this sample may be carry-over from other donors' samples. The rearrangement uses TRBV4-1 and TRBJ2-7, with 10 bases aligning to TRBD2. This CDR3 is CASSLAGAFEQYF. The CDR3 DNA reads as TGCGCCAGCAGTCTAGCGGGGGCTTTTGAGCAGTACTTC.